This T cell receptor (beta chain) is drawn from a study of T-cell memory formation after mild COVID-19. Study-wide background: Across donors, TCR clusters were largely donor specific. Study-wide results and caveats: Proof of SARS-CoV-2 specificity was absent for the second-wave clones that crested on day 37. CD4/CD8 balance characterized clones contracting day 15 to 85, and CD4+ skew characterized later expanders.

This clonotype was detected many times. Its target is not known. The CDR3 is 16 amino acids. CDR1 and CDR2 (germline): LGHNA, YNFKEQ. Trimming took 0 bases from V and 7 from J; bases not matched to a gene: 4. TCRdb fed the 5' RACE reads into MiXCR, producing one record per CDR3 protein. The table records 300,000 to 350,000 distinct CDR3 sequences, 10% to 15% of them present only once. Sequencing input: PBMCs or a T cell subset sorted from them (not recorded which). The rearrangement uses TRBV4-2 and TRBJ1-4; 11 bases align to TRBD1. This clonotype was obtained from a man younger than 35 who had mild COVID-19 (a few samples of this study predate the infection). Cell type and time point are not known. The CDR3, as DNA: TGTGCCAGCAGCCAAGATGCGGGGACAGGGGGTGAAAAACTGTTTTTT. Translated, it gives CASSQDAGTGGEKLFF.